The 3 T cell receptor beta chains below were found in one sample sequenced in a study of T cells in Graves' hyperthyroidism and ophthalmopathy. It was RNA transcripts that yielded the amplified TCR beta CDR3 regions. The primer set for the first-round RT-PCR of the TCR CDR3 was HTBI. Via MiXCR, TCRdb re-called the multiplex PCR reads, giving one row per CDR3 protein. The profile covers around 440,000 distinct CDR3 sequences, with around 16% appearing a single time and roughly 13% taken by the ten largest. The specimen was blood. These receptors were collected from a woman aged 18-35 years with Graves' hyperthyroidism.

This clonotype was found many times. The rearrangement links TRBV7-8 to TRBJ2-5; D may match TRBD1 or TRBD2 (5 bases each). V was cut by 0 bases and J by 4 bases, with 21 bases left in between. The CDR3 length is 18 residues. In germline, CDR1 is SGHVS, CDR2 FQNEAQ. The CDR3 coding sequence is TGTGCCAGCAGCTTAGCGGGGGTTCAGGGCTCGAGTCGAGAGACCCAGTACTTC. Translated: CASSLAGVQGSSRETQYF.

The genes are TRBV7-9 and TRBJ1-4; D is unresolved. This CDR3 has 14 amino acids. Trimming took 3 bases from V and 8 from J, leaving 13 bases between them. Looked up from germline, CDR1 is SEHNR and CDR2 is FQNEAQ (reference sequence). In DNA, the CDR3 is TGTGCCAGCAGCTTGTCAGAATCAAACGAAAAACTGTTTTTT. Translating it yields CASSLSESNEKLFF.

This clonotype was recorded at least ten times. V is TRBV20-1 and J is TRBJ2-7, with 8 positions matching TRBD1. V was pared by 6 bases and J by 1 base, with 14 bases of the junction left unmatched. The CDR3 is made up of 16 amino acids. Germline V gene data show CDR1 as DFQATT and CDR2 as SNEGSKA (reference sequence). Here the CDR3 DNA reads TGCAGTGCCAGCAGGGGGCTCTTCTCAATGTCCTACGAGCAGTACTTC. Protein product: CSASRGLFSMSYEQYF.